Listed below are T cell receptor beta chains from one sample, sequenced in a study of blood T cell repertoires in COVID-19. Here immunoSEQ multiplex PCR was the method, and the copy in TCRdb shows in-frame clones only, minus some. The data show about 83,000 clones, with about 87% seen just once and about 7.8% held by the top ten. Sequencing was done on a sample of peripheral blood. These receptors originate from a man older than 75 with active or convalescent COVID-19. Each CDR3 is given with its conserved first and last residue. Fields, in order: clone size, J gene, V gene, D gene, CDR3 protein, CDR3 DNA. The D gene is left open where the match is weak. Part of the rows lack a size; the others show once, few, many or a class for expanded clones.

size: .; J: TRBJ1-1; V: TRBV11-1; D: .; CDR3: CASNVNRNTEAFF; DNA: TGTGCCAGCAACGTAAACAGGAACACTGAAGCTTTCTTT
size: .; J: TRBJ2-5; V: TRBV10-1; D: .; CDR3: CASGRSGQETQYF; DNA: TGCGCCAGCGGTAGGAGCGGCCAAGAGACCCAGTACTTC
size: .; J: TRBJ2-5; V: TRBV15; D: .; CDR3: CATSSEYQETQYF; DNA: TGTGCCACCTCGTCGGAGTACCAAGAGACCCAGTACTTC
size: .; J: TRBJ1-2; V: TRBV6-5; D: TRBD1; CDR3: CASKGQGYGYTF; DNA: TGTGCCAGCAAAGGACAGGGCTATGGCTACACCTTC
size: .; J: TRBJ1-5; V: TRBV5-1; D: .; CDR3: CASSLYGGDQPQHF; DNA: TGCGCCAGCAGCTTGTACGGGGGTGATCAGCCCCAGCATTTT
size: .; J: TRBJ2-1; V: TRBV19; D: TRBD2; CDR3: CASHGLAGPNEQFF; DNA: TGTGCCAGCCACGGACTAGCGGGACCCAATGAGCAGTTCTTC
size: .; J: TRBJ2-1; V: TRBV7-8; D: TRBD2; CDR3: CASSLTGTSGRNEQFF; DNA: TGTGCCAGCAGCCTGACCGGGACTAGCGGGAGAAATGAGCAGTTCTTC
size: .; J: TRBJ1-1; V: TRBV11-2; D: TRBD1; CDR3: CASSSTGGRDTEAFF; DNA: TGTGCCAGCAGCTCTACAGGGGGTCGGGATACTGAAGCTTTCTTT
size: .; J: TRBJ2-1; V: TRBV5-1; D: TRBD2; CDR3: CASSRLAGGEQFF; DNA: TGCGCCAGCAGCCGGCTAGCGGGAGGGGAGCAGTTCTTC
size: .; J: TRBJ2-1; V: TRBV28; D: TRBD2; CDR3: CAVGLAGARGFF; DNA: TGTGCCGTGGGGCTAGCGGGGGCAAGGGGGTTCTTC
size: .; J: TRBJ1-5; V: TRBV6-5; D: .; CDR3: CASSQQENQPQHF; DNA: TGTGCCAGCAGTCAACAGGAAAATCAGCCCCAGCATTTT
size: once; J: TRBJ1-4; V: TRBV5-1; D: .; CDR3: CASSLSGPRGAINEKLFF; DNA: TGCGCCAGCAGCTTGTCAGGGCCCCGAGGAGCTATAAATGAAAAACTGTTTTTT
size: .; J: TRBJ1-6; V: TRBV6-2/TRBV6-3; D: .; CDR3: CASSPNRNSPLHF; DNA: TGTGCCAGCAGCCCAAACAGAAATTCACCCCTCCACTTT
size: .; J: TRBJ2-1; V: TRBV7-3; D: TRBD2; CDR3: CASNAGTSGYNEQFF; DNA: TGTGCCAGCAACGCCGGGACTAGCGGCTACAATGAGCAGTTCTTC
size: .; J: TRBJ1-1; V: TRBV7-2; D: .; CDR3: CASSSALGRQTEAFF; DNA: TGTGCCAGCAGCTCGGCCTTGGGGCGACAAACTGAAGCTTTCTTT
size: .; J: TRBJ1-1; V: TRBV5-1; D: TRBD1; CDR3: CASSRDRGSDTEAFF; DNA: TGCGCCAGCAGTCGGGACAGGGGATCCGACACTGAAGCTTTCTTT
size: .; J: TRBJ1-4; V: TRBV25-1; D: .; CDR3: CASTPAGWSEKLFF; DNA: TGTGCCAGCACCCCCGCGGGGTGGAGTGAAAAACTGTTTTTT
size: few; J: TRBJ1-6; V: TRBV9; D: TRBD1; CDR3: CASSWGQASSYNSPLHF; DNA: TGTGCCAGCAGCTGGGGACAGGCAAGCTCCTATAATTCACCCCTCCACTTT
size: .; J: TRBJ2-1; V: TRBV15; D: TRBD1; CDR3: CATSRDVGLDRAHEQFF; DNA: TGTGCCACCAGCAGAGATGTGGGGCTCGACAGGGCACATGAGCAGTTCTTC
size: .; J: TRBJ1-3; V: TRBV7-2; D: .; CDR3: CASSLGLGGSGNTIYF; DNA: TGTGCCAGCAGCTTAGGCTTGGGGGGTTCTGGAAACACCATATATTTT
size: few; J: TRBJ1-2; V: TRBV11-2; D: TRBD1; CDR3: CASSRGQDYLGYTF; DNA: TGTGCCAGCAGCCGGGGACAGGATTATCTTGGCTACACCTTC
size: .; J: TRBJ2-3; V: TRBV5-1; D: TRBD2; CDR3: CASSFASGGGGDTQYF; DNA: TGCGCCAGCAGCTTTGCTAGCGGCGGTGGGGGAGATACGCAGTATTTT
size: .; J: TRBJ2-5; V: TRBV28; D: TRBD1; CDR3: CASSLTGQQETQYF; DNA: TGTGCCAGCAGCCTTACGGGACAGCAAGAGACCCAGTACTTC
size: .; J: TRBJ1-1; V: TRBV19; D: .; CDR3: CASSIWEGDTEAFF; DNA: TGTGCCAGTAGTATTTGGGAGGGGGACACTGAAGCTTTCTTT
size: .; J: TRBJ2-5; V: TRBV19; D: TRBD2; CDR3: CASSSQPGEGETQYF; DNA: TGTGCCAGTAGTAGCCAACCGGGGGAGGGGGAGACCCAGTACTTC
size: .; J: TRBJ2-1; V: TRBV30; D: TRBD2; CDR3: CAWSKGIAGGYDNEQFF; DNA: TGTGCCTGGAGTAAAGGGATAGCGGGAGGCTACGACAATGAGCAGTTCTTC
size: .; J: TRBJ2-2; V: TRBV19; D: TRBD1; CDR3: CASSRLRGHNTGELFF; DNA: TGTGCCAGTAGTAGGCTCAGGGGGCATAACACCGGGGAGCTGTTTTTT
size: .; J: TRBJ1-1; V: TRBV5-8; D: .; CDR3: CASSLKGLWGTEAFF; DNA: TGTGCCAGCAGCTTGAAGGGGCTCTGGGGCACTGAAGCTTTCTTT
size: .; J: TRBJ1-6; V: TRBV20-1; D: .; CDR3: CSASQAGANSPLHF; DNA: TGCAGTGCTAGTCAGGCAGGGGCGAATTCACCCCTCCACTTT
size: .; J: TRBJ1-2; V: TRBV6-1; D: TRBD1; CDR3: CASSEDRGPYYGYTF; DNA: TGTGCCAGCAGTGAGGACAGGGGTCCCTACTATGGCTACACCTTC
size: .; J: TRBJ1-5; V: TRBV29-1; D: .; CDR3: CSVDTGSNQPQHF; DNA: TGCAGCGTTGACACAGGGAGCAATCAGCCCCAGCATTTT
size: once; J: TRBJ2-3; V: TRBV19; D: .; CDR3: CASSIGGDTQYF; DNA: TGTGCCAGTAGTATCGGAGGGGATACGCAGTATTTT
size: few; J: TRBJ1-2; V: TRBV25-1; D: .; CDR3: CASTDWAGKYGYTF; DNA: TGTGCCAGCACTGATTGGGCAGGAAAATATGGCTACACCTTC
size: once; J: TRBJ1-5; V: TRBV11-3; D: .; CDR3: CASSLVADSNQPQHF; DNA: TGTGCCAGCAGCTTAGTGGCCGATAGCAATCAGCCCCAGCATTTT
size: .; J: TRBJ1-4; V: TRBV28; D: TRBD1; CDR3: CASSFPGQGREKLFF; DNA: TGTGCCAGCAGTTTTCCCGGACAGGGGCGCGAAAAACTGTTTTTT
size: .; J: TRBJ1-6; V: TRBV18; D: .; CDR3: CASSPNYNSPLHF; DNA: TGTGCCAGCTCACCTAACTATAATTCACCCCTCCACTTT
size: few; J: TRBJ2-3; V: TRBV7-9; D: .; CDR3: CASSFGDTQYF; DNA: TGTGCCAGCAGCTTCGGAGATACGCAGTATTTT
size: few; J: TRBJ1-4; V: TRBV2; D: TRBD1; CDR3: CASRMQGAANEKLFF; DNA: TGTGCCAGCAGGATGCAGGGGGCGGCTAATGAAAAACTGTTTTTT
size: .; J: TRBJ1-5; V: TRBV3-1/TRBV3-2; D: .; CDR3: CASSRKGSNQPQHF; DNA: TGTGCCAGCAGCCGCAAGGGGAGCAATCAGCCCCAGCATTTT
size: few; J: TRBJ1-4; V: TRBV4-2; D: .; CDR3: CASRQGTEKLFF; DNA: TGTGCCAGCAGACAGGGCACTGAAAAACTGTTTTTT
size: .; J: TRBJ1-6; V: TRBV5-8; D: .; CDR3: CASPLTPLGAGGFPLHF; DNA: TGTGCCAGCCCCCTAACTCCGCTGGGGGCCGGCGGGTTCCCCCTCCACTTT
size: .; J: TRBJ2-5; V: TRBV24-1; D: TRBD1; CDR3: CATSDPTGDQETQYF; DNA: TGTGCCACCAGTGACCCAACAGGGGATCAAGAGACCCAGTACTTC
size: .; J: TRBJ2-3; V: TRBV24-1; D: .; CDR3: CATSGHGRTDTQYF; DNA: TGTGCCACCAGTGGACACGGGAGAACAGATACGCAGTATTTT
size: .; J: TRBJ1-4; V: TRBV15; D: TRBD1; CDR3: CATSRGTGATNEKLFF; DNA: TGTGCCACCAGCAGAGGGACAGGCGCAACTAATGAAAAACTGTTTTTT
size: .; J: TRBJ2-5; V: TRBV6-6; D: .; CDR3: CASLAGESQGETQYF; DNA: TGTGCCAGCTTAGCAGGGGAGAGTCAGGGAGAGACCCAGTACTTC
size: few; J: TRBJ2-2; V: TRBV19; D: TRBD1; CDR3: CASRKSGTANTGELFF; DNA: TGTGCCAGTCGAAAATCCGGGACAGCGAACACCGGGGAGCTGTTTTTT
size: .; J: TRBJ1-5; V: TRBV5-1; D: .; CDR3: CASSTGEGGYQPQHF; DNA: TGCGCCAGCAGCACGGGGGAGGGGGGCTATCAGCCCCAGCATTTT
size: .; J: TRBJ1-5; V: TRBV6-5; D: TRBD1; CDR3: CASSYSGGYSNQPQHF; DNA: TGTGCCAGCAGTTACTCAGGGGGCTATAGCAATCAGCCCCAGCATTTT
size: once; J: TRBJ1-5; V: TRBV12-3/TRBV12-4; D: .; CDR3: CASSFSGEQPQHF; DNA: TGTGCCAGCAGTTTCTCCGGGGAACAGCCCCAGCATTTT
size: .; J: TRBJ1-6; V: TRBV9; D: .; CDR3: CASSVALSGDSPLHF; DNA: TGTGCCAGCAGCGTAGCTTTGTCAGGGGATTCACCCCTCCACTTT
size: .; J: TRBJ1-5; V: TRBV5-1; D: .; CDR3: CASSLASGNQPQHF; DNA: TGCGCCAGCAGCTTGGCCTCGGGAAATCAGCCCCAGCATTTT